The TCR beta chain under discussion was sequenced for a study of CD8 T cells in ankylosing spondylitis. Germline loops: CDR1 SGHTA, CDR2 FQGNSA. The CDR3 runs to 15 residues. The ends lost 3 bases at V and 2 bases at J; junction bases unmatched: 4. With regard to this clonotype: Its target is not known.

Study outcomes and limitations: Disease-linked clones reportedly showed significant enrichment in matched ankylosing spondylitis synovial fluid. In ankylosing spondylitis blood, a motif of roughly eight highly homologous TCR beta variants appeared characteristic.

TCRdb itself ran the 5' RACE reads through MiXCR, one entry per CDR3 protein. The sample has 400,000 to 450,000 distinct CDR3 sequences, roughly 18% seen once; the top ten hold just over 1%. The rearrangement joins TRBV7-2 to TRBJ2-1; 7 positions agree with TRBD2. This TCR derives from a male donor with ankylosing spondylitis. The sample comprised blood, either unsorted or a sorted T cell fraction (not recorded which). CDR3 sequence reads: CASSFGAGAYNEQFF. For the CDR3, the DNA is TGTGCCAGCAGCTTTGGGGCGGGAGCCTACAATGAGCAGTTCTTC.